This T cell receptor (beta chain) was identified in a study of shared clonotypes between healthy human individuals. Whole-study context: Each donor contributed plates that comprised three CD4 naive, three CD4 memory, two CD8 naive and one CD8 memory.

Profiled with immunoSEQ multiplex PCR; TCRdb holds only in-frame clones, not every one. The data show 2 million to 2.5 million clones, with about 90% seen just once and 0.37% held by the top ten. The donors, healthy adults who were HIV-negative, had experienced no recent acute infections or vaccinations. Germline V gene data show CDR1 as SNHLY and CDR2 as FYNNEI. The CDR3 runs 14 residues. Trimming removed 4 bases at V and 9 bases at J, with 18 bases between. The chain couples TRBV2 to TRBJ1-2; no clear D gene. The TCR comes from a man between 18 and 29 years old in good health. Some clones in this sample may be carry-over from other donors' samples. Specimen: naive CD4+ T cells from PBMCs. Subset: CD45RA+ positively selected. The CDR3 DNA reads TGTGCCAGCAGTGTGGTCAACAAGGATTATAGCTACACCTTC. Translating gives CASSVVNKDYSYTF.